The T cell receptor (beta chain) described here comes from a study of blood T cell repertoires in COVID-19. Study overall: Sources were T cells, B-cell-depleted T cells, or PBMCs; the material itself was cDNA or gDNA.

As processed by the authors: By means of reference gene primer amplification, nucleated cell counts were estimated. Produced via immunoSEQ multiplex PCR; TCRdb's table is partial and in-frame only. The V and J calls and clone size are taken from that table; D and trimming were inferred from the DNA. The sample has over 250,000 clones, 82% seen once; the top ten hold 4.5% to 6%. Germline V gene lookup returns CDR1 SGHDN and CDR2 FVKESK. The CDR3 extends over 14 amino acids. Trimming took off 0 bases at V and 5 bases at J, with 8 bases between the two ends. Cohorts were based on clinical histories the participants reported. Contact with a PCR-confirmed or clinician-diagnosed COVID-19 case occurred within 2 weeks of entry.

This TCR was sampled from a man aged 40-55 years who had been exposed to COVID-19. Source material: PBMCs or T cells enriched from blood (not recorded which). The genes are TRBV14 and TRBJ2-1; TRBD2 might be the D (5 bases). CDR3 coding DNA: TGTGCCAGCAGCCAAGATCTAGCTAACAATGAGCAGTTCTTC. Translation gives CASSQDLANNEQFF.